The present TCR beta chain was sequenced within a study of T cell repertoires in cytomegalovirus infection. Whole-study context: Carrying CMV and the relevant HLA type showed in public TCR beta signatures.

Each CDR3 protein is one row after TCRdb ran MiXCR on the reads. Of about 360,000 distinct CDR3 sequences listed, 18% are singletons. Overall study findings and caveats: In two of eight donors, the top clonotype was HLA-C-restricted CMV-specific.

The sample holds many counts of this clonotype. The target antigen is unknown. There are 14 residues in the CDR3. Trimming stripped 1 base from V and 10 bases from J, with 14 bases between. The V gene's germline CDR1 is SGHTA and CDR2 FQGNSA. The chain links TRBV7-2 to TRBJ2-1; maybe TRBD1 (5 bases). This TCR was recovered from a human donor in good health (CMV status not recorded). Some clones in this sample may be carry-over from other donors' samples. The sample consisted of PBMCs. Here the CDR3 DNA reads TGTGCCAGCAGCTTAGTCATGCAGGGCGGCGAGCAGTTCTTC. This codes for CASSLVMQGGEQFF.